This entry lists 32 T cell receptor beta chains sequenced from one sample in a study of CD8 T cells in Susac syndrome. A quantity of about 0.5 to 1 ug RNA underwent reverse transcription using random hexamers. TCRdb used MiXCR to reprocess the immunoSEQ multiplex PCR reads, holding one entry per CDR3 protein. In the table there are approximately 180,000 distinct CDR3 sequences, more than 90% of which are singletons. The sample comprised CD4+ T cells from PBMCs. These receptors all stem from a human donor with multiple sclerosis.

The chain recombines TRBV28 with TRBJ1-6, with D unresolved. The V and J ends lost 6 bases and 6 bases respectively, with 6 bases between them. CDR1 MDHEN and CDR2 SYDVKM come from the germline V gene. The CDR3 extends over 12 amino acids. The CDR3 here is CASSETNSPLHF. CDR3 bases: TGTGCCAGCAGCGAAACTAATTCACCCCTCCACTTT.

J is TRBJ2-7 and V is TRBV12-3 or TRBV12-4; D gene unclear. The CDR3 length is 13 residues. Trimming removed 2 bases at V and 1 base at J, with 6 bases between. Here the CDR3 DNA reads TGTGCCAGCAGTTTACGCAGGTCCTACGAGCAGTACTTC. Translation gives CASSLRRSYEQYF.

CDR3 loop: CASSQKTGGELYEQYF. The CDR3 DNA is TGCGCCAGCAGCCAAAAGACAGGGGGCGAACTCTACGAGCAGTACTTC. The V gene is TRBV4-3, the J gene TRBJ2-7, with 10 bases fitting TRBD1. Germline values: CDR1 LGHNA, CDR2 YSLEER. This CDR3 has 16 residues. V trimming: 2 bases; J trimming: 3 bases; junction bases outside the gene matches: 7.

CDR3 residues: CASSVGQGEDNSPLHF. The CDR3 DNA follows: TGTGCCAGCAGCGTGGGCCAGGGAGAGGATAATTCACCCCTCCACTTT. The chain employs TRBV9 and TRBJ1-6; a weak D match, TRBD1 (5 bases). This CDR3 spans 16 amino acids. With 2 bases removed from V and 5 bases from J, the gap between germline ends came to 14 bases. The germline gives CDR1 SGDLS, CDR2 YYNGEE.

The chain has TRBV14 and TRBJ2-5; D call uncertain. The CDR3 runs to 12 residues. CDR1 is SGHDN and CDR2 is FVKESK in the germline V gene. Between the trimmed V and J ends, which lost 3 bases and 5 bases, there was a span of 7 bases. The CDR3 here is CASSHTFETQYF. Here the CDR3 DNA reads TGTGCCAGCAGCCATACCTTCGAGACCCAGTACTTC.

The V gene is TRBV5-1, the J gene TRBJ2-3; D possibly uses TRBD1 or TRBD2 (5 bases each). Trimming took 2 bases from V and 5 from J, leaving 15 bases between them. This CDR3 is 15 amino acids long. CDR1 is SGHRS, CDR2 YFSETQ, per germline. CDR3 protein: CASSFGGSSGDTQYF. The CDR3 nucleotides are TGCGCCAGCAGCTTTGGGGGAAGTAGTGGAGATACGCAGTATTTT.

This rearrangement joins TRBV6-6 to TRBJ2-7, with D unresolved. Germline CDR1 MNHNY, CDR2 SVGAGI (reference sequence). Trimming removed 6 bases at V and 7 bases at J, with 13 bases between. The CDR3 covers 12 residues. The CDR3 DNA reads as TGTGCCAGCAGCCCCGGTCCTGGGGAGCAGTACTTC. Its translation is CASSPGPGEQYF.

This chain's CDR3 is CASSVGPQGDTQYF. Here the CDR3 DNA reads TGTGCCAGCAGCGTCGGGCCCCAAGGGGATACGCAGTATTTT. J is TRBJ2-3 and V is TRBV9; D is unresolved. The germline V gene has CDR1 SGDLS and CDR2 YYNGEE. Trimming shortened V by 2 bases and J by 6 bases, and 13 bases separated the two germline ends. The CDR3 contains 14 residues.

The chain recombines TRBV13 with TRBJ2-7, with unresolved D. The CDR3 is 11 amino acids. Germline V gives CDR1 PRHDT, CDR2 FYEKMQ (reference sequence). With 3 bases removed from V and 6 bases from J, the gap between germline ends came to 6 bases. In nucleotides, the CDR3 is TGTGCCAGCAGCTTGATGGGCGAGCAGTACTTC. Translation gives CASSLMGEQYF.

This chain connects TRBV19 to TRBJ2-5; D gene uncertain. V lost 3 bases and J 5 bases, leaving 10 bases between the germline ends. Looked up from germline, CDR1 is LNHDA and CDR2 is SQIVND (reference sequence). The CDR3 extends over 13 amino acids. The CDR3 loop reads CASSIADRETQYF. In DNA, the CDR3 is TGTGCCAGTAGTATTGCAGACCGGGAGACCCAGTACTTC.

The chain uses TRBV3-1 and TRBJ2-7, with TRBD2 as a possible D gene (5 bases). Germline V gives CDR1 LGHDT, CDR2 YNNKEL (reference sequence). V lost 1 base and J 0 bases, leaving 10 bases between the germline ends. The CDR3 length is 15 residues. CDR3 region: CASSQVPGNSYEQYF. The DNA for the CDR3 is TGTGCCAGCAGCCAAGTTCCGGGGAACTCCTACGAGCAGTACTTC.

V gene TRBV21-1 combines with J gene TRBJ2-7; whether TRBD1, the table's D call, matches the DNA was not checked. TRBV21-1 is reported as a pseudogene. The CDR3 is made up of 15 amino acids. Written as DNA, the CDR3 is TGTGCCAGCAGCAAAGCCTCTGTCGACGGCCACGAGCAGTACTTC. Protein: CASSKASVDGHEQYF.

The genes are TRBV5-6 and TRBJ1-5; 8 bases agree with TRBD1. This CDR3 contains 16 residues. Unmatched junction bases numbered 6, after V lost 4 bases and J lost 0 bases. The germline CDR1 and CDR2 sequences are SGHDT and YYEEEE. CDR3 sequence reads: CASSKGTGDSNQPQHF. The CDR3 coding sequence is TGTGCCAGCAGCAAAGGGACAGGCGATAGCAATCAGCCCCAGCATTTT.

This sequence joins TRBV18 and TRBJ2-7, with TRBD2 identical over 8 bases. The CDR3 totals 17 residues. CDR1 is KGHSH, CDR2 LQKENI, per germline. V gave up 4 bases and J gave up 3 bases; unmatched junction bases: 14. CDR3 loop: CASSRYGGLAHLYEQYF. CDR3 bases: TGTGCCAGCTCACGCTACGGTGGACTAGCTCATCTCTACGAGCAGTACTTC.

The rearrangement links TRBV9 to TRBJ2-7; TRBD1 aligns across 7 bases. This CDR3 has 15 residues. Germline trimming cut 4 bases from V and 0 bases from J; bases unmatched to any gene: 7. Germline CDR1 reads SGDLS; CDR2 reads YYNGEE. CDR3 nucleotides: TGTGCCAGCAGCCCACGGGACAGTCGCTCCTACGAGCAGTACTTC. Protein: CASSPRDSRSYEQYF.

The chain links TRBV4-2 to TRBJ2-3; D tentatively fits TRBD1 or TRBD2 (5 bases each). The CDR3 covers 15 residues. Trimming removed 2 bases at V and 1 base at J, with 10 bases between. Germline V CDR1 and CDR2: LGHNA, YNFKEQ. The CDR3 nucleotides read TGTGCCAGCAGCCAAAGGGACGGGGGCACAGATACGCAGTATTTT. Residues: CASSQRDGGTDTQYF.

The DNA of the CDR3 is TGTGCCTGGAGTGTACGGGGATGGGGAGACTATGGCTACACCTTC. Residues: CAWSVRGWGDYGYTF. V is TRBV30 and J is TRBJ1-2; no reliable D call. Deletions cut 0 bases from V and 3 bases from J, with 14 bases between. Germline-derived CDR1 and CDR2 are GTSNPN and SVGIG (reference sequence). CDR3 size: 15 residues.

The rearrangement joins TRBV12-3 or TRBV12-4 to TRBJ1-5; D gene unclear. The CDR3 contains 15 residues. V lost 6 bases to trimming and J lost 6 bases, with 18 bases between them. This CDR3 reads CASSPLGSAPQPQHF. The CDR3 nucleotides are TGTGCCAGCAGCCCCCTAGGGTCCGCTCCTCAGCCCCAGCATTTT.

CDR3 DNA sequence: TGTGCCAGCAGCCCCCCGGACAGGGCCTATGGCTACACCTTC. Amino acids: CASSPPDRAYGYTF. The rearrangement joins TRBV6-2 or TRBV6-3 to TRBJ1-2, with 8 bases aligning to TRBD1. Germline V gene data show CDR1 as MNHEY and CDR2 as SVGEGT. The CDR3 is made up of 14 amino acids. V gave up 6 bases and J gave up 4 bases; unmatched junction bases: 7.

The chain's CDR3 is CASSYSPNRQETQYF. The CDR3 coding sequence is TGTGCCAGCAGTTACTCCCCGAACCGCCAAGAGACCCAGTACTTC. This chain links TRBV6-6 with TRBJ2-5; no definite D call. The germline V gene has CDR1 MNHNY and CDR2 SVGAGI (reference sequence). The CDR3 loop spans 15 amino acids. The V and J ends lost 0 bases and 1 base respectively, with 9 bases between them.

This chain joins TRBV25-1 and TRBJ2-7, with 7 bases aligning to TRBD1. The CDR3 runs 13 residues. From germline, CDR1 is MGHDK and CDR2 SYGVNS. With V trimmed by 8 bases and J by 3 bases, 7 bases remained unmatched. The CDR3 loop is CASGDRVGYEQYF. The DNA of the CDR3 is TGTGCCAGCGGAGACAGGGTTGGCTACGAGCAGTACTTC.

The chain has TRBV12-3 or TRBV12-4 and TRBJ1-6; TRBD1 aligns across 9 bases. The V and J ends lost 4 bases and 9 bases, in that order; junction bases with no gene match: 4. The CDR3 runs to 14 residues. The CDR3 nucleotides read TGTGCCAGCAGTTCGACAGGGGGGGGTTCACCCCTCCACTTT. Translating it yields CASSSTGGGSPLHF.

This rearrangement joins TRBV5-1 to TRBJ2-1; TRBD2 agrees at 8 bases. CDR1 and CDR2 from the germline V gene are SGHRS and YFSETQ. The CDR3 spans 15 residues. With 5 bases clipped from V and 0 bases from J, the junction kept 4 bases outside the gene matches. The CDR3 DNA is TGCGCCAGCAGTTATCGGGGGGGCTCCTACAATGAGCAGTTCTTC. Its translation: CASSYRGGSYNEQFF.

This sequence joins TRBV19 and TRBJ1-1; no reliable D call. Looked up from germline, CDR1 is LNHDA and CDR2 is SQIVND (reference sequence). The CDR3 length is 13 residues. V shed 5 bases and J shed 0 bases, with 7 bases lying between them. The CDR3 DNA sequence: TGTGCCAGTAGTGGGTGGATGAACACTGAAGCTTTCTTT. Translation gives CASSGWMNTEAFF.

Worth noting for this clonotype: At one boundary the junction diverges from the germline segment, which might be a read error. The chain is built from TRBV19 and TRBJ1-1; D unresolved. Germline assignment: CDR1 LNHDA and CDR2 SQIVND (reference sequence). The CDR3 is 14 residues long. CDR3 sequence: CASSVDPSIAEAFF. In DNA, the CDR3 is TGTGCCAGTAGTGTAGACCCCTCGATCGCTGAAGCTTTCTTT.

This rearrangement joins TRBV9 to TRBJ1-4; maybe TRBD1 (6 bases). Trimming stripped 0 bases from V and 7 bases from J, with 10 bases between. The CDR3 has 14 amino acids. In germline, CDR1 is SGDLS, CDR2 YYNGEE. CDR3 nucleotide sequence: TGTGCCAGCAGCGTAGGGAGGGGGGCTGAAAAACTGTTTTTT. Protein sequence: CASSVGRGAEKLFF.

The J gene is TRBJ1-6, the V gene TRBV9; no reliable D call. This CDR3 spans 16 amino acids. V lost 0 bases and J 9 bases, leaving 16 bases between the germline ends. Germline assignment: CDR1 SGDLS and CDR2 YYNGEE. CDR3 in amino acids: CASSVVGRVSGSPLHF. The CDR3 coding sequence is TGTGCCAGCAGCGTAGTAGGGAGGGTGTCGGGTTCACCCCTCCACTTT. The complete variable domain, with remaining parts taken from reference TRBV9 and TRBJ1-6, reads DSGVTQTPKHLITATGQRVTLRCSPRSGDLSVYWYQQSLDQGLQFLIQYYNGEERAKGNILERFSAQQFPDLHSELNLSSLELGDSALYFCASSVVGRVSGSPLHFGNGTRLTVT.

V gene TRBV5-1 combines with J gene TRBJ1-6, with D perhaps TRBD1 (5 bases). Germline CDR1 and CDR2: SGHRS and YFSETQ. The CDR3 is 16 residues long. V was shortened by 1 base and J by 9 bases, with 17 bases between the two germline ends. The CDR3 DNA is TGCGCCAGCAGCTTGTTATCTGACAGATCTAGTTCACCCCTCCACTTT. The encoded protein is CASSLLSDRSSSPLHF.

The chain joins TRBV3-1 to TRBJ2-7; TRBD1 matches at 9 bases. This CDR3 contains 17 residues. Unmatched junction bases numbered 16, after V lost 6 bases and J lost 4 bases. The V gene's germline CDR1 is LGHDT and CDR2 YNNKEL (reference sequence). Written as DNA, the CDR3 is TGTGCCAGCAGTCGCGGTGTCGACAGGGGGTTTCCTTACGAGCAGTACTTC. Residues: CASSRGVDRGFPYEQYF.

The chain recombines TRBV7-9 with TRBJ1-1; D remains unclear. The V gene's germline CDR1 is SEHNR and CDR2 FQNEAQ (reference sequence). The CDR3 loop spans 16 amino acids. V lost 1 base to trimming and J lost 3 bases, with 15 bases between them. This CDR3 is CASSLGVRRADTEAFF. The CDR3 DNA reads TGTGCCAGCAGCTTAGGGGTTCGGAGGGCCGACACTGAAGCTTTCTTT.

This chain links TRBV20-1 with TRBJ2-3; TRBD2 matches at 9 bases. The CDR3 consists of 15 residues. Germline trimming cut 3 bases from V and 4 bases from J; bases unmatched to any gene: 8. Germline-derived CDR1 and CDR2 are DFQATT and SNEGSKA (reference sequence). CDR3 sequence (DNA): TGCAGTGCTAGTATCCTAGCGGGGAACCCAGATACGCAGTATTTT. This sequence encodes CSASILAGNPDTQYF.

The rearrangement uses TRBV24-1 and TRBJ2-4, with D tentatively TRBD1 or TRBD2 (6 bases each). Germline CDR1 and CDR2: KGHDR and SFDVKD. The CDR3 totals 18 residues. The ends were cut back, 3 bases at V and 0 bases at J, with 17 bases in the middle. The CDR3 DNA reads TGTGCCACCAGTGATCCCCGGGGCAGGGGACTAGCCAAAAACATTCAGTACTTC. Its translation is CATSDPRGRGLAKNIQYF.